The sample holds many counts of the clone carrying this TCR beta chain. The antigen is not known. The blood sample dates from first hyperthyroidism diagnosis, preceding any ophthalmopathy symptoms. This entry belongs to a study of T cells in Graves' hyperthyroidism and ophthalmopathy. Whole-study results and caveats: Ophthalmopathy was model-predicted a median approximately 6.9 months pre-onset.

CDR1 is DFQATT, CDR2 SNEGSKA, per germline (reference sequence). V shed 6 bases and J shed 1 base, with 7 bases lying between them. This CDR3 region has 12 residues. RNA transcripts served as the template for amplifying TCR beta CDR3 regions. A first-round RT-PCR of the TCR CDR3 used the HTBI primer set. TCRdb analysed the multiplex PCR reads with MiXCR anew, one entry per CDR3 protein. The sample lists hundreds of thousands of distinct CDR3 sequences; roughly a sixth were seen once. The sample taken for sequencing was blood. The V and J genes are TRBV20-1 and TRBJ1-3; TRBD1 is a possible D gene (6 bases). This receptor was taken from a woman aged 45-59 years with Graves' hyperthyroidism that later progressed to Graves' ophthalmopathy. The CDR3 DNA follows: TGCAGTGCAGGGGGATCTGGAAACACCATATATTTT. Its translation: CSAGGSGNTIYF.